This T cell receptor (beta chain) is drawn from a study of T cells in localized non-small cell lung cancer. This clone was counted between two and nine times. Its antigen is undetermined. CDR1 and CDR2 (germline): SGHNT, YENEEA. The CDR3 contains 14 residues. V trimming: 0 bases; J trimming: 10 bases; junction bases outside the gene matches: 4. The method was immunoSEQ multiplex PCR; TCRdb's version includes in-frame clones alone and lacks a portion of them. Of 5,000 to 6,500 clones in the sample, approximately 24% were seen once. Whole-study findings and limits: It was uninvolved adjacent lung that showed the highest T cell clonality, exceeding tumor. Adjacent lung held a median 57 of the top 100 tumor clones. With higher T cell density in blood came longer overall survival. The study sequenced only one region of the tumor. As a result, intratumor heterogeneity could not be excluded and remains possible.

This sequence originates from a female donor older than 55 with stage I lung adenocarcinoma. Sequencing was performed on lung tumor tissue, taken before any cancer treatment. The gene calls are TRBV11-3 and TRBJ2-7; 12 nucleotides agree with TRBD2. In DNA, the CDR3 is TGTGCCAGCAGCTTAGAAGGACTAGCGGGAATTCAGTACTTC. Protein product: CASSLEGLAGIQYF.